What follows describes a single T cell receptor beta chain. Its specificity is not known. CDR1 and CDR2 (germline): SGHAT, FQNNGV. Trimming removed 3 bases from V and 1 base from J; junction bases left unmatched: 10. The CDR3 spans 17 residues. The record originates from a study of cytomegalovirus exposure and HLA in healthy donors. Study-wide findings and caveats: In a later analysis, V- and J-gene trimming of beta chains associated with a DCLRE1C missense variant, replicated independently. Later analysis suggested links between common viral pathogens and several top significant clusters. Another analysis was done later, and it associated 15,000 or so TCR beta sequences with HLA alleles at 0.05 false discovery rate.

Researchers ran the PCR with 60 Vbeta and 13 Jbeta primers. Clones were read by immunoSEQ multiplex PCR, and TCRdb kept only the in-frame ones, dropping some. The sample shows over 95,000 clones, 67% of them seen only once. The receptor comes from a man younger than 35 in good health and CMV-seropositive. Sequences were obtained from PBMCs. This rearrangement joins TRBV11-2 to TRBJ1-1; 8 bases are a match to TRBD1. This chain's CDR3 is CASSFGRGQFGNTEAFF. CDR3 in DNA: TGTGCCAGCAGCTTCGGCAGGGGGCAGTTCGGGAACACTGAAGCTTTCTTT.